A single sample is the source of the 24 T cell receptor beta chains below, sequenced in a study of blood T cells in healthy people across ages. Combining a sample-barcoded 5' primer with a J-beta primer mix, a second PCR ran for about 6 to 12 cycles. MiXCR was run by TCRdb on the 5' RACE reads, yielding one entry per CDR3 protein. The sample holds about 680,000 distinct CDR3 sequences, around 49% seen once. The sample consisted of blood. These receptors were obtained from a woman aged 60-75 years in good health.

The CDR3 DNA reads as TGTGCCAGCAGCGCGGATCGGGGGGCGCGTGACTACACCTTC. Its protein product is CASSADRGARDYTF. The chain uses TRBV7-2 and TRBJ1-2; possible D gene TRBD1, 6 bases. The V end was cut by 5 bases, the J end by 10 bases, with 20 bases between. The CDR3 runs 14 residues. Germline CDR1 reads SGHTA; CDR2 reads FQGNSA.

The rearrangement links TRBV2 to TRBJ2-1, with TRBD2 as a possible D gene (5 bases). The germline CDR1 and CDR2 sequences are SNHLY and FYNNEI. The CDR3 loop spans 16 amino acids. Trimming shortened V by 4 bases and J by 4 bases, and 17 bases separated the two germline ends. This chain's CDR3 is CASSASLAPGYNEQFF. The CDR3 DNA is TGTGCCAGCAGTGCGAGTCTAGCACCCGGTTACAATGAGCAGTTCTTC. The whole variable domain, filled in from reference TRBV2 and TRBJ2-1, reads EPEVTQTPSHQVTQMGQEVILRCVPISNHLYFYWYRQILGQKVEFLVSFYNNEISEKSEIFDDQFSVERPDGSNFTLKIRSTKLEDSAMYFCASSASLAPGYNEQFFGPGTRLTVL.

The gene calls are TRBV5-1 and TRBJ2-5, with 7 bases lining up with TRBD1. With V trimmed by 4 bases and J by 7 bases, 13 bases remained unmatched. The CDR3 has 15 amino acids. CDR1 SGHRS and CDR2 YFSETQ come from the germline V gene. CDR3 coding DNA: TGCGCCAGCAGCCTAGGACAGGCGCTTCCGGGGACCCAGTACTTC. Protein: CASSLGQALPGTQYF. Using reference TRBV5-1 and TRBJ2-5 for the parts outside the CDR3, the full variable domain is KAGVTQTPRYLIKTRGQQVTLSCSPISGHRSVSWYQQTPGQGLQFLFEYFSETQRNKGNFPGRFSGRQFSNSRSEMNVSTLELGDSALYLCASSLGQALPGTQYFGPGTRLLVL.

This clonotype was seen ten or more times. This sequence joins TRBV6-6 and TRBJ2-7, with 9 bases fitting TRBD1. CDR1 MNHNY and CDR2 SVGAGI come from the germline V gene (reference sequence). J was trimmed by 3 bases and V by 8 bases; bases with no gene match: 2. There are 12 residues in the CDR3. The CDR3 spells CASLDRGYEQYF. The CDR3 bases are TGTGCCAGCCTGGACAGGGGCTACGAGCAGTACTTC.

This clonotype was seen only once. The rearrangement joins TRBV28 to TRBJ2-3; D perhaps matches TRBD1 (5 bases). The CDR3 runs to 12 residues. V was clipped by 7 bases and J by 10 bases, with 15 bases between them. The germline V gene has CDR1 MDHEN and CDR2 SYDVKM. The CDR3 is CASTSQGAAQYF. The CDR3 DNA reads as TGTGCCAGCACCTCCCAGGGCGCCGCGCAGTATTTT.

The chain is built from TRBV28 and TRBJ2-2; D gene ambiguous. The length of the CDR3 is 15 residues. Trimming removed 6 bases at V and 3 bases at J, with 14 bases between. Germline V gene data show CDR1 as MDHEN and CDR2 as SYDVKM. The CDR3 region has the DNA TGTGCCAGCAGGCCCGGAGTCTGGGACACCGGGGAGCTGTTTTTT. Translating it yields CASRPGVWDTGELFF.

V usage is TRBV15 and J usage is TRBJ2-7, with D perhaps matching TRBD2 (5 bases). The CDR3 length is 15 residues. Germline CDR1 is LNHNV and CDR2 is YYDKDF (reference sequence). Trimming took 3 bases from V and 3 from J, leaving 15 bases between them. CDR3 in DNA: TGTGCCACCAGCAGCTCTAGCCAAGACCTCTACGAGCAGTACTTC. Protein: CATSSSSQDLYEQYF.

The table lists this clonotype with a few counts. The V gene is TRBV29-1, the J gene TRBJ2-1, with D tentatively TRBD1 or TRBD2 (5 bases each). V lost 4 bases and J lost 1, with 14 bases in between. CDR3 length equals 15 residues. Germline-derived CDR1 and CDR2 are SQVTM and ANQGSEA. CDR3 nucleotides: TGCAGCGTTGTGGGGGACGTTATATCCTACAATGAGCAGTTCTTC. Translation: CSVVGDVISYNEQFF.

The genes are TRBV6-6 and TRBJ2-5, with D maybe TRBD2 (5 bases). The CDR3 loop spans 14 amino acids. Trimming cost V 1 base and J 3 bases, with 9 bases left between them. In germline, CDR1 is MNHNY, CDR2 SVGAGI (reference sequence). The CDR3 loop is CASSYWEIEETQYF. Written as DNA, the CDR3 is TGTGCCAGCAGTTACTGGGAGATTGAAGAGACCCAGTACTTC.

The table lists this clonotype with a few counts. J is TRBJ1-2 and V is TRBV7-2, with D unresolved. There are 15 residues in the CDR3. The germline CDR1 and CDR2 sequences are SGHTA and FQGNSA. With 0 bases removed from V and 2 bases from J, the gap between germline ends came to 10 bases. CDR3 region: CASSLAAGTNYGYTF. CDR3 bases: TGTGCCAGCAGCTTAGCTGCAGGTACCAACTATGGCTACACCTTC.

This clonotype has only a few counts. CDR3 loop: CSASSLGYSYNEQFF. Written as DNA, the CDR3 is TGCAGTGCTAGTTCCTTGGGGTATTCCTACAATGAGCAGTTCTTC. The chain couples TRBV20-1 to TRBJ2-1; D is undetermined. This CDR3 contains 15 residues. From germline, CDR1 is DFQATT and CDR2 SNEGSKA (reference sequence). Trimming shortened V by 3 bases and J by 1 base, and 13 bases separated the two germline ends.

The chain carries TRBV29-1 and TRBJ2-2; possibly TRBD2 for D (6 bases). Germline assignment: CDR1 SQVTM and CDR2 ANQGSEA. This CDR3 is built from 12 residues. V was shortened by 6 bases and J by 8 bases, with 13 bases between the two germline ends. CDR3 nucleotide sequence: TGCAGCGTGAGAAGGGACTTTGGGGAGCTGTTTTTT. It codes for CSVRRDFGELFF.

This clonotype was seen a handful of times. The chain combines TRBV20-1 with TRBJ2-5, with D tentatively TRBD1 (5 bases). The CDR3 has 14 residues. The V end was cut by 6 bases, the J end by 2 bases, with 16 bases between. Germline V CDR1 and CDR2: DFQATT, SNEGSKA (reference sequence). Here the CDR3 reads CSATRTPSQETQYF. The CDR3 nucleotides are TGCAGTGCCACCCGGACACCTTCTCAAGAGACCCAGTACTTC.

The chain employs TRBV12-3 or TRBV12-4 and TRBJ1-1; no clear D. Trimming pared 6 bases from V and 1 base from J, leaving 9 bases between. The CDR3 covers 13 residues. CDR3 nucleotide sequence: TGTGCCAGCAGACCTGACAAGAACACTGAAGCTTTCTTT. Translation: CASRPDKNTEAFF.

The rearrangement uses TRBV15 and TRBJ2-3; D is uncertain. Per the germline V gene, CDR1 is LNHNV and CDR2 is YYDKDF (reference sequence). The CDR3 length is 16 residues. V was shortened by 1 base and J by 2 bases, with 13 bases between the two germline ends. The CDR3 DNA reads as TGTGCCACCAGCAGAGCCGACTGGGAAGTCACAGATACGCAGTATTTT. Its protein product is CATSRADWEVTDTQYF.

V usage is TRBV20-1 and J usage is TRBJ2-7, with TRBD2 matching 12 bases. The germline CDR1 and CDR2 sequences are DFQATT and SNEGSKA (reference sequence). V was pared by 2 bases and J by 4 bases, with 21 bases of the junction left unmatched. This CDR3 region has 20 residues. CDR3 DNA sequence: TGCAGTGCTAGATTCTCCGGGACACTAGGACTAGCGGGAAGTTTGTACGAGCAGTACTTC. The encoded protein is CSARFSGTLGLAGSLYEQYF.

A few counts support this clonotype. The chain combines TRBV10-3 with TRBJ2-7, with D perhaps being TRBD1 or TRBD2 (5 bases each). From germline, CDR1 is ENHRY and CDR2 SYGVKD. The CDR3 has 17 amino acids. Trimming pared 10 bases from V and 0 bases from J, leaving 25 bases between. The CDR3 is CATRPGQGALSSYEQYF. CDR3 DNA: TGTGCCACCAGACCGGGCCAGGGAGCTTTGAGCTCCTACGAGCAGTACTTC.

Comments on this clonotype: One junction end does not reproduce the germline sequence, and a read error may be involved. This sequence joins TRBV10-3 and TRBJ2-1, with 7 bases lining up with TRBD1. CDR1 ENHRY and CDR2 SYGVKD come from the germline V gene. The CDR3 covers 18 residues. Here the CDR3 reads CAISDPTGTVTPLDERFF. In DNA, the CDR3 is TGTGCCATCAGTGATCCCACCGGGACAGTAACCCCGTTGGATGAGCGGTTCTTC.

This clonotype was recorded many times. The CDR3 nucleotides read TGCAGTGCTAGAGATATCCGGGACAGCGGTGAAAAACTGTTTTTT. Translated, it gives CSARDIRDSGEKLFF. The V call is TRBV20-1, the J call TRBJ1-4; 7 bases map to TRBD1. V trimming: 0 bases; J trimming: 7 bases; junction bases outside the gene matches: 8. CDR3 size: 15 residues. Per germline, CDR1 DFQATT and CDR2 SNEGSKA (reference sequence).

This clonotype has a handful of counts. The chain joins TRBV20-1 to TRBJ2-3; TRBD2 matches at 8 bases. This CDR3 spans 14 amino acids. The germline gives CDR1 DFQATT, CDR2 SNEGSKA (reference sequence). The ends lost 1 base at V and 3 bases at J; junction bases unmatched: 3. The CDR3 is CSARAPSGTDTQYF. The DNA for the CDR3 is TGCAGTGCTAGAGCGCCTAGCGGGACAGATACGCAGTATTTT.

Points on this clonotype: One end of the junction varies from germline; a read error may be responsible. The CDR3 is CASSLADRQGYNEQFF. The CDR3 coding sequence is TGTGCCAGCAGCCTAGCCGACCGACAGGGGTACAATGAGCAGTTCTTC. V gene TRBV7-6 combines with J gene TRBJ2-1; 8 nucleotides agree with TRBD1. The CDR3 contains 16 residues. Per the germline V gene, CDR1 is SGHVS and CDR2 is FNYEAQ.

DNA of the CDR3: TGTGCCAGCAACCAGGACAGCTCTGGGGCCAACGTCCTGACTTTC. Protein: CASNQDSSGANVLTF. The genes are TRBV2 and TRBJ2-6; a possible D gene is TRBD1 (6 bases). Germline lookup yields CDR1 SNHLY and CDR2 FYNNEI. The CDR3 totals 15 residues. V dropped 7 bases and J dropped 0 bases, with 10 bases sitting between them.

V is TRBV20-1 and J is TRBJ2-7; D remains ambiguous. The CDR3 runs to 14 residues. The V and J ends lost 0 bases and 0 bases respectively, with 9 bases between them. CDR1 and CDR2 from the germline V gene are DFQATT and SNEGSKA (reference sequence). The CDR3 reads CSARDNHHSYEQYF. The CDR3 DNA reads TGCAGTGCTAGAGATAACCACCACTCCTACGAGCAGTACTTC.

The chain joins TRBV3-1 to TRBJ1-4; tentatively, D is TRBD1 (5 bases). V lost 4 bases, J lost 8 bases, and 14 bases lay in between. The CDR3 is 14 amino acids. Germline CDR1 is LGHDT and CDR2 is YNNKEL (reference sequence). Here the CDR3 reads CASSRAGPGEKLFF. DNA for the CDR3: TGTGCCAGCAGCCGGGCGGGACCGGGAGAAAAACTGTTTTTT.